Listed below are T cell receptor beta chains from one sample, sequenced in a study of regulatory T cells in long-lasting Graves disease. MiXCR was run by TCRdb on the multiplex PCR reads, yielding one entry per CDR3 protein. The repertoire has hundreds of thousands of distinct CDR3 sequences, roughly 12% of them found once; the top ten carry roughly 10%. These data are also associated with another study on T cells in Graves' hyperthyroidism and ophthalmopathy.

The sequences come from peripheral blood mononuclear cells (PBMCs), collected at new diagnosis, from a patient treated with antithyroid drugs. The receptors stem from a man between 25 and 39 years old with Graves disease. Each CDR3 is given with its conserved first and last residue. The order of the fields is V gene, D gene, J gene, clone size, CDR3 protein, CDR3 DNA. D genes are given only for firm matches. A row's size may be missing; if present it is once, few, many or a size class.

v_gene: TRBV10-3; d_gene: TRBD2; j_gene: TRBJ2-3; abundance: -; CDR3aa: CAISLAADTQYF; CDR3nt: TGTGCCATCAGCCTAGCGGCAGATACGCAGTATTTT
v_gene: TRBV28; d_gene: -; j_gene: TRBJ2-7; abundance: -; CDR3aa: CASSPTPLGVEQYF; CDR3nt: TGTGCCAGCAGTCCGACCCCCCTAGGAGTCGAGCAGTACTTC
v_gene: TRBV3-1; d_gene: -; j_gene: TRBJ2-4; abundance: many; CDR3aa: CASSQSGQRILNIQYF; CDR3nt: TGTGCCAGCAGCCAGTCAGGCCAGCGGATCTTAAACATTCAGTACTTC
v_gene: TRBV28; d_gene: -; j_gene: TRBJ1-6; abundance: -; CDR3aa: CASSSGVMNSPLHF; CDR3nt: TGTGCCAGCAGCTCAGGGGTAATGAATTCACCCCTCCACTTT
v_gene: TRBV5-1; d_gene: TRBD2; j_gene: TRBJ2-1; abundance: many; CDR3aa: CASSLGIAGNPYNEQFF; CDR3nt: TGCGCCAGCAGCTTGGGAATAGCGGGAAATCCCTACAATGAGCAGTTCTTC
v_gene: TRBV27; d_gene: TRBD1; j_gene: TRBJ1-4; abundance: many; CDR3aa: CASSTRDRGDEKLFF; CDR3nt: TGTGCCAGCAGTACGAGGGACAGGGGTGATGAAAAACTGTTTTTT
v_gene: TRBV6-2/TRBV6-3; d_gene: -; j_gene: TRBJ2-7; abundance: many; CDR3aa: CASSSRARTYEQYF; CDR3nt: TGTGCCAGCAGTTCGCGGGCACGGACCTACGAGCAGTACTTC
v_gene: TRBV2; d_gene: TRBD2; j_gene: TRBJ2-1; abundance: many; CDR3aa: CASSEGLAGGRTYNEQFF; CDR3nt: TGTGCCAGCAGCGAGGGACTAGCGGGAGGACGGACCTACAATGAGCAGTTCTTC
v_gene: TRBV9; d_gene: TRBD1; j_gene: TRBJ2-1; abundance: many; CDR3aa: CASSVEPQGNNEQFF; CDR3nt: TGTGCCAGCAGCGTGGAACCACAGGGGAACAATGAGCAGTTCTTC
v_gene: TRBV19; d_gene: -; j_gene: TRBJ1-1; abundance: few; CDR3aa: CASSPRRVGGNTEAFF; CDR3nt: TGTGCCAGTAGTCCCCGGAGGGTAGGGGGGAACACTGAAGCTTTCTTT
v_gene: TRBV20-1; d_gene: -; j_gene: TRBJ1-4; abundance: many; CDR3aa: CSARRGGGAVREKLFF; CDR3nt: TGCAGTGCTAGACGTGGGGGGGGCGCGGTGCGAGAAAAACTGTTTTTT
v_gene: TRBV11-2; d_gene: -; j_gene: TRBJ2-7; abundance: many; CDR3aa: CASSLIGAWTGTPYEQYF; CDR3nt: TGTGCCAGCAGCTTAATTGGTGCTTGGACCGGCACTCCTTACGAGCAGTACTTC
v_gene: TRBV5-1; d_gene: -; j_gene: TRBJ1-1; abundance: many; CDR3aa: CASSLELGRSAEAFF; CDR3nt: TGCGCCAGCAGCTTGGAACTTGGAAGAAGCGCTGAAGCTTTCTTT
v_gene: TRBV28; d_gene: TRBD2; j_gene: TRBJ2-2; abundance: many; CDR3aa: CASSSHPSGRSNTGELFF; CDR3nt: TGTGCCAGCAGTTCCCATCCTAGCGGGAGGTCGAACACCGGGGAGCTGTTTTTT
v_gene: TRBV19; d_gene: -; j_gene: TRBJ1-1; abundance: few; CDR3aa: CASSKAWNTEAFF; CDR3nt: TGTGCCAGTAGTAAGGCTTGGAACACTGAAGCTTTCTTT
v_gene: TRBV7-2; d_gene: -; j_gene: TRBJ1-5; abundance: many; CDR3aa: CASSLVIGNQPQHF; CDR3nt: TGTGCCAGCAGCTTAGTAATCGGGAATCAGCCCCAGCATTTT
v_gene: TRBV29-1; d_gene: TRBD1; j_gene: TRBJ2-7; abundance: many; CDR3aa: CSVIDRGEQYF; CDR3nt: TGCAGCGTAATCGACAGGGGTGAGCAGTACTTC
v_gene: TRBV12-5; d_gene: TRBD2; j_gene: TRBJ2-1; abundance: many; CDR3aa: CASGLPPGLAGGSSYNEQFF; CDR3nt: TGTGCTAGTGGTTTGCCACCCGGACTAGCGGGAGGGAGCTCCTACAATGAGCAGTTCTTC
v_gene: TRBV29-1; d_gene: -; j_gene: TRBJ2-1; abundance: few; CDR3aa: CSLRQDAAYNEQFF; CDR3nt: TGCAGCCTGAGGCAGGATGCGGCCTACAATGAGCAGTTCTTC
v_gene: TRBV18; d_gene: -; j_gene: TRBJ1-5; abundance: -; CDR3aa: CASSPNDNSNQPQHF; CDR3nt: TGTGCCAGCTCACCAAACGATAACAGCAATCAGCCCCAGCATTTT
v_gene: TRBV10-1; d_gene: -; j_gene: TRBJ2-3; abundance: many; CDR3aa: CASSESYTGTDTQYF; CDR3nt: TGCGCCAGCAGTGAGTCTTACACCGGCACAGATACGCAGTATTTT
v_gene: TRBV30; d_gene: -; j_gene: TRBJ1-2; abundance: few; CDR3aa: CAWSAAGNIYGYTF; CDR3nt: TGTGCCTGGAGTGCGGCAGGGAATATCTATGGCTACACCTTC
v_gene: TRBV28; d_gene: TRBD1; j_gene: TRBJ2-7; abundance: many; CDR3aa: CASSLPDRDEQYF; CDR3nt: TGTGCCAGCAGTTTGCCGGACAGGGACGAGCAGTACTTC
v_gene: TRBV7-3; d_gene: TRBD2; j_gene: TRBJ2-3; abundance: many; CDR3aa: CASSLRASGRNPDTQYF; CDR3nt: TGTGCCAGCAGCTTAAGGGCTAGCGGGAGAAATCCAGATACGCAGTATTTT
v_gene: TRBV5-1; d_gene: TRBD2; j_gene: TRBJ2-7; abundance: many; CDR3aa: CASSLERGPYEQYF; CDR3nt: TGCGCCAGCAGCTTGGAGCGGGGACCCTACGAGCAGTACTTC
v_gene: TRBV7-9; d_gene: -; j_gene: TRBJ1-4; abundance: -; CDR3aa: CASSPIQSGHKYEKLLF; CDR3nt: TGTGCCAGCAGCCCCATCCAATCGGGACACAAATATGAAAAACTGCTTTTT
v_gene: TRBV27; d_gene: -; j_gene: TRBJ1-5; abundance: many; CDR3aa: CASSPGPQPQHF; CDR3nt: TGTGCCAGCAGCCCGGGCCCCCAGCCCCAGCATTTT
v_gene: TRBV24-1; d_gene: TRBD2; j_gene: TRBJ2-2; abundance: few; CDR3aa: CATSDFEREGDTGELFF; CDR3nt: TGTGCCACCAGTGATTTTGAGCGGGAGGGGGACACCGGGGAGCTGTTTTTT
v_gene: TRBV13; d_gene: TRBD1; j_gene: TRBJ2-1; abundance: few; CDR3aa: CASSFPGQETYNEQFF; CDR3nt: TGTGCCAGCAGCTTCCCGGGACAGGAAACCTACAATGAGCAGTTCTTC
v_gene: TRBV29-1; d_gene: -; j_gene: TRBJ1-1; abundance: many; CDR3aa: CSALTGTYGAFF; CDR3nt: TGCAGCGCCTTGACAGGCACTTACGGAGCTTTCTTT
v_gene: TRBV10-3; d_gene: -; j_gene: TRBJ2-3; abundance: -; CDR3aa: CAISDRFGGGAGDTQYF; CDR3nt: TGTGCCATCAGTGACCGTTTCGGAGGGGGCGCCGGAGATACGCAGTATTTT
v_gene: TRBV7-9; d_gene: -; j_gene: TRBJ2-2; abundance: many; CDR3aa: CASSTGELFF; CDR3nt: TGTGCCAGCAGCACCGGGGAGCTGTTTTTT
v_gene: TRBV7-9; d_gene: TRBD1; j_gene: TRBJ1-1; abundance: few; CDR3aa: CASLSDRVGTEAFF; CDR3nt: TGTGCCAGCTTAAGCGACAGGGTGGGAACTGAAGCTTTCTTT
v_gene: TRBV12-3/TRBV12-4; d_gene: -; j_gene: TRBJ2-5; abundance: many; CDR3aa: CASSLHSGETQYF; CDR3nt: TGTGCCAGCAGTTTACATAGCGGAGAGACCCAGTACTTC
v_gene: TRBV29-1; d_gene: TRBD1; j_gene: TRBJ2-4; abundance: -; CDR3aa: CSVGGGRGRLEAKNVQYF; CDR3nt: TGCAGCGTTGGTGGCGGCAGGGGGCGACTTGAGGCCAAAAACGTTCAGTACTTC
v_gene: TRBV27; d_gene: -; j_gene: TRBJ1-3; abundance: few; CDR3aa: CASSFKDTGSPPGLGTIYF; CDR3nt: TGTGCCAGCAGTTTTAAGGACACTGGAAGCCCCCCCGGCCTAGGGACCATATATTTT
v_gene: TRBV6-4; d_gene: -; j_gene: TRBJ1-1; abundance: -; CDR3aa: CGNSKGDGGEAFF; CDR3nt: TGTGGCAATTCCAAGGGCGACGGGGGTGAAGCTTTCTTT
v_gene: TRBV14; d_gene: -; j_gene: TRBJ1-1; abundance: many; CDR3aa: CASSQTGSTEAFF; CDR3nt: TGTGCCAGCAGCCAAACAGGGAGCACTGAAGCTTTCTTT
v_gene: TRBV20-1; d_gene: TRBD2; j_gene: TRBJ2-3; abundance: few; CDR3aa: CSALILAGWADTQYF; CDR3nt: TGCAGTGCTTTAATACTAGCGGGATGGGCAGATACGCAGTATTTT
v_gene: TRBV6-2/TRBV6-3; d_gene: TRBD1; j_gene: TRBJ2-7; abundance: -; CDR3aa: CASSHSRTGAEQYF; CDR3nt: TGTGCCAGCAGCCATTCCAGGACAGGAGCCGAGCAGTACTTC
v_gene: TRBV5-1; d_gene: -; j_gene: TRBJ1-2; abundance: -; CDR3aa: CASSFTSRTANYGYTF; CDR3nt: TGCGCCAGCAGCTTTACGTCTCGCACCGCTAACTATGGCTACACCTTC
v_gene: TRBV27; d_gene: TRBD1; j_gene: TRBJ1-6; abundance: -; CDR3aa: CASRRKTGGWETLHF; CDR3nt: TGTGCCAGCAGGCGAAAGACAGGGGGCTGGGAAACCCTCCACTTT
v_gene: TRBV6-2/TRBV6-3; d_gene: -; j_gene: TRBJ1-1; abundance: many; CDR3aa: CASSYLQANTEAFF; CDR3nt: TGTGCCAGCAGTTACTTACAGGCGAACACTGAAGCTTTCTTT
v_gene: TRBV18; d_gene: -; j_gene: TRBJ2-7; abundance: -; CDR3aa: CASSAGPTGEQYF; CDR3nt: TGTGCCAGCTCTGCGGGGCCTACGGGCGAGCAGTACTTC
v_gene: TRBV5-1; d_gene: -; j_gene: TRBJ1-2; abundance: many; CDR3aa: CASSLAGANYGYTF; CDR3nt: TGCGCCAGCAGCTTGGCCGGGGCTAACTATGGCTACACCTTC
v_gene: TRBV29-1; d_gene: -; j_gene: TRBJ1-3; abundance: few; CDR3aa: CSVEGYFSGNTIYF; CDR3nt: TGCAGCGTTGAAGGCTACTTCTCTGGAAACACCATATATTTT
v_gene: TRBV7-3; d_gene: -; j_gene: TRBJ2-1; abundance: -; CDR3aa: CASSFEPYNEQFF; CDR3nt: TGTGCCAGCAGCTTCGAGCCCTACAATGAGCAGTTCTTC
v_gene: TRBV12-3/TRBV12-4; d_gene: -; j_gene: TRBJ1-2; abundance: many; CDR3aa: CASSPAGTIYGYTF; CDR3nt: TGTGCCAGCAGCCCTGCCGGGACAATCTATGGCTACACCTTC
v_gene: TRBV7-9; d_gene: TRBD1; j_gene: TRBJ2-7; abundance: -; CDR3aa: CASSPPPGGRDEQYF; CDR3nt: TGTGCCAGCAGCCCGCCCCCAGGGGGCCGGGACGAGCAGTACTTC
v_gene: TRBV14; d_gene: -; j_gene: TRBJ1-4; abundance: many; CDR3aa: CASSQGMRRERNEKLFF; CDR3nt: TGTGCCAGCAGCCAAGGGATGAGGAGGGAGCGAAATGAAAAACTGTTTTTT
v_gene: TRBV19; d_gene: -; j_gene: TRBJ1-6; abundance: -; CDR3aa: CASSDAGGSYNSPLHF; CDR3nt: TGTGCCAGTAGTGACGCCGGGGGCTCCTATAATTCACCCCTCCACTTT
v_gene: TRBV20-1; d_gene: -; j_gene: TRBJ2-6; abundance: -; CDR3aa: CSARDLPWAGANVLTF; CDR3nt: TGCAGTGCTAGAGACCTACCCTGGGCTGGGGCCAACGTCCTGACTTTC
v_gene: TRBV12-3/TRBV12-4; d_gene: -; j_gene: TRBJ1-5; abundance: many; CDR3aa: CASSFGGQGSNQPQHF; CDR3nt: TGTGCCAGCAGTTTTGGTGGTCAGGGGAGCAATCAGCCCCAGCATTTT
v_gene: TRBV24-1; d_gene: TRBD1; j_gene: TRBJ2-7; abundance: few; CDR3aa: CATSAPGGSYEQYF; CDR3nt: TGTGCCACCAGTGCCCCAGGGGGTTCCTACGAGCAGTACTTC